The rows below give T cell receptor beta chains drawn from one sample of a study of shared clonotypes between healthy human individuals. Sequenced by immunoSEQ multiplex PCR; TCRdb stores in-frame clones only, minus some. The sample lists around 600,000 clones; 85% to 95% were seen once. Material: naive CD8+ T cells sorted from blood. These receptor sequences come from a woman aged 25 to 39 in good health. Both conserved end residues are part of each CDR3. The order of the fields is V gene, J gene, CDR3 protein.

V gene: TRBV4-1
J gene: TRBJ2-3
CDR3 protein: CASSQGSGLPGGGSDTQYF

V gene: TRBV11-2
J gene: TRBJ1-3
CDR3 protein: CASKGLSSSGNTIYF

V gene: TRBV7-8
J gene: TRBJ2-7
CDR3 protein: CASSFGAESYYEQYF

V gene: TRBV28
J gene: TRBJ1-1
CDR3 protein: CASSLWGSMNTEAFF

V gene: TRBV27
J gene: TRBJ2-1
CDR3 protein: CASSPTSASYNEQFF

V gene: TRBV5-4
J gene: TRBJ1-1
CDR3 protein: CASSRSKNTEAFF

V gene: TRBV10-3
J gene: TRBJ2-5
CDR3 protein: CAISESGLAGGDETQYF

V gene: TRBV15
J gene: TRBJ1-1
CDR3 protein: CATSRDGGGTEAFF

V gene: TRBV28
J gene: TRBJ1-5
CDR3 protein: CASSLFQGSANQPQHF

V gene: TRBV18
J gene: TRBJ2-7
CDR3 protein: CASSPGTTYEQYF

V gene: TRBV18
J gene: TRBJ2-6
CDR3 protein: CASSLDSSGANVLTF

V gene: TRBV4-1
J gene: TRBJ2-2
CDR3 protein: CASSQEGFRELFF

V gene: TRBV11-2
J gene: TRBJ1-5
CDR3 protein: CASSARRSNQPQHF

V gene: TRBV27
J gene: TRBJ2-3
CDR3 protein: CASSFQGGGTDTQYF

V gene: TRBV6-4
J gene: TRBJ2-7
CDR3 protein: CASSATPGVHSYEQYF

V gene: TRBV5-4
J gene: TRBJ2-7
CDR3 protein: CASSLTGSNEQYF

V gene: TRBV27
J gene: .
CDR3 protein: CASSLSPRSGLYEQYF

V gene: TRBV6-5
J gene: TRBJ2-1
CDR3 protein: CATRQSTYNEQFF